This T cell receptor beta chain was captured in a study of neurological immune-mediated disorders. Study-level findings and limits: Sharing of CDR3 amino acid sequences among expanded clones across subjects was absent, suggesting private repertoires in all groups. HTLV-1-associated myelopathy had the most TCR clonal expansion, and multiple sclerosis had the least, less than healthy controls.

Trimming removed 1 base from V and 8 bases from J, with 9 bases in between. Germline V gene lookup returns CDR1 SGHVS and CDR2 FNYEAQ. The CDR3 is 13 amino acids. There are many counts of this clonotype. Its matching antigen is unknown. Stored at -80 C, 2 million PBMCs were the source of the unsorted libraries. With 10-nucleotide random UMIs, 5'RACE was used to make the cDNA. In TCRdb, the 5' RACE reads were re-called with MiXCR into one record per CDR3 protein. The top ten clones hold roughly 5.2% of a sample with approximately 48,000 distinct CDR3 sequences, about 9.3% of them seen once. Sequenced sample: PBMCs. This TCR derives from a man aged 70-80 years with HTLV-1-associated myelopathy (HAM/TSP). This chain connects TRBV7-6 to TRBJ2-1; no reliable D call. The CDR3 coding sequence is TGTGCCAGCAGCTTAGGGGTTAGTTATGAGCAGTTCTTC. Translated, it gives CASSLGVSYEQFF.